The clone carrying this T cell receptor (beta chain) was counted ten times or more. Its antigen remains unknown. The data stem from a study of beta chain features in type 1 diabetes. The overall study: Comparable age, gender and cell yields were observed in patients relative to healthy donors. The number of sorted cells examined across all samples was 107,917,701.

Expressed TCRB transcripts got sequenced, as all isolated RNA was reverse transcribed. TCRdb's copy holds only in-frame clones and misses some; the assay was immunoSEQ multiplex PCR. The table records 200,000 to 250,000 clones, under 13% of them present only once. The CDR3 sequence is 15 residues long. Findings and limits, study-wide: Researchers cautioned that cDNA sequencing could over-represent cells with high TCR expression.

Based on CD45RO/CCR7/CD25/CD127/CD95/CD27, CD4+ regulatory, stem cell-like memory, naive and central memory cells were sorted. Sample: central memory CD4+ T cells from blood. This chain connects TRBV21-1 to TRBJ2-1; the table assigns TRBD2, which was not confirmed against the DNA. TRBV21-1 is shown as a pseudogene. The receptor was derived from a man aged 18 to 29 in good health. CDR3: CASNTPKRHAHEQFF. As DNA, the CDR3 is TGTGCCAGCAACACTCCGAAGCGGCATGCCCATGAGCAGTTCTTC.